This TCR beta chain came from a study of cytomegalovirus exposure and HLA in healthy donors (dated by TCRdb to about 2017). Turning to the overall study: In an earlier analysis of approximately 500 of the donors, 276 Gb of sequence data and 90 million to 120 million unique TCR beta sequences from about 179 million T cells were reported. The study aimed to test whether signatures of past pathogen exposure could be identified by cataloging public T cell receptors. Every discovery cohort repertoire had been produced on one sequencing platform. Among 350 to 400 genotyped donors of the cohort, an average of around 240,000 unique TCR beta nucleotide sequences were sequenced per donor, 15% to 20% of them non-productive. The genetic ancestry cluster associated with self-reported Caucasian donors included roughly four fifths of the approximately 410 genotyped donors. About 320 gigabases of sequencing data and around 87 million unique TCR sequences were included in an early release covering several hundred HLA-typed donors. A later genetic analysis took genome-wide SNP genotypes for 398 of the 666 donors and used that subset as a discovery cohort. Typing coverage varied by locus: roughly 629-630 donors for A, B, C, DRB1 and DQB1; 500 to 550 for DQA1; about 570 for DPA1; 450 to 480 for DPB1. The later analysis used no new phenotypic data to find candidate immune exposures, relying instead on TCR beta sequences and their occurrence across donors. A later analysis re-analyzed previously published TCR beta repertoires from roughly 690 donors and added high-resolution HLA genotyping to study TCR occurrence patterns. Because of strong linkage in the cohort, 5 or 6 DR-DQ haplotypes were treated as single units for association and clustering. In addition to the first cohort of roughly 670 subjects, a separate validation cohort of 120 different subjects was used. HLA typing included class I and class II loci at four-digit resolution. An earlier analysis of fewer than 700 of the donors applied high-throughput TCR beta sequencing to assess whether each TCR beta V gene segment acted as functional or pseudogenic. To predict cytomegalovirus infection status, the study combined high-throughput TCR immunosequencing, statistical association of individual TCRs with disease status, and machine learning. The study used immunosequencing to profile the T cell repertoires of 670 or so subjects and linked those repertoires to cytomegalovirus serostatus. Donor age, sex, ethnicity and CMV serostatus were compiled together with the repertoire data.

From cysteine to phenylalanine, the CDR3 is 13 amino acids long. Only CDR3 DNA remains: 39 bases, in frame from the first base. Germline trimming amounts to 9 bases on V and 5 bases on J, with 7 as the count of junction bases outside the gene matches. According to the germline V gene, CDR1 reads SNHLY and CDR2 reads FYNNEI. As regards this clone: The clone's antigen remains unknown. The sample holds no much larger clone one base away, and base qualities are not on file.

Beyond this particular receptor, the publication reports: Compared with the roughly 700-donor mean, donors in an Asian-associated ancestry cluster had fewer N-insertions in productive TCRs, according to a later genetic analysis. The authors suggested that the approach could potentially be generalized to other disease states and immunological phenotypes. In this cohort, only TCR beta chains were sequenced, and detectable features were limited by the absence of alpha or paired-chain data. In vitro tests confirmed that a few of the cytomegalovirus-associated TCR beta chains recognize cytomegalovirus antigens. A later analysis associated around 16,000 TCR beta sequences with specific HLA alleles at a false discovery rate of 0.05. A further reported finding was that TCR beta sequences accurately predicted the HLA-A and HLA-B alleles for most subjects in the first cohort. According to a later analysis, parvovirus B19, influenza, CMV and Epstein-Barr virus appeared linked to several top co-occurrence clusters. Because some donors lacked HLA typing at each locus, the association tests relied only on the typed subset. The classifier was reported to diagnose cytomegalovirus status with high specificity and sensitivity in both the original and validation cohorts. Strong co-occurrence of HLA alleles, especially DR and DQ, made assigning TCR associations to individual alleles difficult. Linkage disequilibrium might explain the correlated functional status among segregating V segments, but an unknown experimental factor could not be ruled out. An association between a missense DCLRE1C variant and V-gene and J-gene trimming of TCR beta chains was found in a later genetic analysis and replicated in an independent cohort. According to a later analysis, most CMV-associated TCR beta chains appeared to be HLA-restricted, and the HLA associations seemed to be driven largely by CMV exposure. A cluster of highly shared sequence variants was judged likely to be a technical artifact of the sequencing pipeline. Across donors, most TCR sequences were observed very rarely, whereas some public TCRs were present in many individuals. Broadly in line with IMGT annotations, most TCR beta V segments showed up in productive rearrangements about 90% or about 30% of the time in an earlier analysis of under 700 of the donors. Because counts were too low, roughly 18 rarely observed V segments, including chromosome 9 orphons, were left out of the earlier analysis of some 600 of the donors. Roughly uniform sequencing depth across donors was assumed in presence/absence analyses, although this assumption may not hold. The 87-base-pair reads could not distinguish some IMGT-functional V segments, including TRBV6-2 and TRBV6-3, so those segments were excluded. In a later analysis, TCR association rates were found to vary across HLA loci, with the most associated TCRs seen for DRB1 alleles and the fewest for HLA-C alleles. In a later analysis, HLA-associated TCR beta chains were found to be more clonally expanded and to have lower generation probabilities than equally common non-associated chains. Immune exposure information for the cohort was limited to CMV serostatus. A total of roughly 160 TCR beta chains were listed by the study as associated with cytomegalovirus.

The cohort was made up of 666 healthy bone marrow donors. At the time of sampling, all cohort members were nominally healthy, though unrecorded immune exposures were likely present. The donor was CMV seropositive and belonged to the group of around 300 seropositive cohort members. A peripheral blood sample was provided by each donor, and peripheral blood mononuclear cells were used for TCR beta sequencing. Genomic DNA was extracted from the blood cell samples with the Qiagen DNeasy Blood Extraction Kit. Receptor libraries were prepared by the immunoSEQ multiplex PCR assay. For the multiplex PCR, a mixture combining 60 forward primers for TCR Vbeta segments and 13 reverse primers for TCR Jbeta segments was used. Amplification of the CDR3 region of rearranged TCR beta genes was performed with a multiplex PCR assay on genomic DNA. The amplified TCR beta libraries were sequenced on the Illumina HiSeq System as 87-base-pair reads. In the source study's methods: In a later analysis, 70 million to 95 million unique TCR beta chains were counted across the 690 or so repertoires, and approximately 9.9 million of these chains were shared by at least two donors. To remove PCR and sequencing errors, raw reads were error-corrected and collapsed into unique sequences using a nearest-neighbor algorithm that merged closely related sequences. V, D and J gene segments were assigned by aligning CDR3 sequences to IMGT reference sequences. For a sequence to be retained, at least a six-nucleotide match to both a V gene segment and a J gene segment was required. A rearrangement was called productive if the CDR3 had no stop codons and remained in frame with V and J, and every other rearrangement was called non-productive. Following IMGT convention, CDR3 was defined as the stretch from the second conserved V-encoded cysteine to the conserved J-encoded phenylalanine. Sequences without an unambiguous match to a single V gene segment were excluded from the earlier analysis of approximately 600 of the donors. In an earlier analysis of 450 to 700 of the donors, V segments were called functional above 56.7% productive rearrangements and were called segregating when the between-donor standard deviation exceeded 5%. A statistical classification framework was developed to diagnose cytomegalovirus status using the catalog of TCR beta chain sequences. In a later analysis, TCR nucleotide sequences were compared against IMGT/GENE-DB human TR gene sequences so that V and J genes could be assigned. The TCRdist pipeline was used in a later analysis to assign CDR3 sequences and most-parsimonious VDJ recombination scenarios. A later analysis defined each TCR beta chain by its CDR3 amino acid sequence plus V-gene family, and excluded reads lacking a unique V-gene family. To address suspected cross-contamination and a sequencing artifact, a later analysis removed several hundred highly shared, low-generation-probability nucleotide sequences. For each public chain, a later analysis derived a clonal expansion index from normalized ranks of inferred template counts within each repertoire. In a later analysis, generation probabilities were computed using a VDJ recombination model fitted to out-of-frame rearrangements, and the results were checked against IGoR. In a later analysis, TCR-TCR, TCR-HLA and TCR-CMV co-occurrence was scored with hypergeometric tests, and a repertoire-size bias correction was applied to TCR pairs. A later analysis estimated false discovery rates by permuting HLA or CMV assignments 20 times. In a later analysis, co-occurring TCRs were grouped with DBSCAN, and TCRdist sequence similarity was added when clustering was performed within HLA-allele-positive subsets. Co-occurrence clustering excluded repertoires with fewer than 30,000 or more than 120,000 public chains, plus five with anomalous nucleotide sharing. In TCRdb, the immuneACCESS table is reduced to in-frame sequences with V and J assigned. These tables do not hold every clone; where another copy was compared, an unresolved V gene accounts for under half, and the others remain unexplained. The V and J calls and clone size were taken over from that table, and D and trimming were inferred from the DNA. The sample yields about 82,000 clones; about 70% were counted once. 6.2% of the sample is in the top ten clones.

The sample was PBMCs. The source is a woman between 45 and 60 years old in good health and CMV-seropositive. The rearranged chain carries TRBV2 and TRBJ2-5, and 9 junction bases match TRBD1. The CDR3 protein sequence reads: CARNRGRVETQYF. The DNA is as follows: TGTGCCAGAAACAGGGGGCGCGTGGAGACCCAGTACTTC.